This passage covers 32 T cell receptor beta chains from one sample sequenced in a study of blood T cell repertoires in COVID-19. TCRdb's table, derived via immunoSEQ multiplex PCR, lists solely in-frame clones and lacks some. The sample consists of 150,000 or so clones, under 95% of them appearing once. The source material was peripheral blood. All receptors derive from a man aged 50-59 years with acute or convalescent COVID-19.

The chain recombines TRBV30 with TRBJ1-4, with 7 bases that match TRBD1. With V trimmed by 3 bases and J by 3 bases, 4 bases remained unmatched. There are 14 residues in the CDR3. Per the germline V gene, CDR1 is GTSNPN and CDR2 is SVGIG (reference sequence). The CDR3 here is CAWSGDRPNEKLFF. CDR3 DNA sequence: TGTGCCTGGAGCGGGGACAGACCTAATGAAAAACTGTTTTTT. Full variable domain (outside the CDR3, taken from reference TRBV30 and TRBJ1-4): SQTIHQWPATLVQPVGSPLSLECTVEGTSNPNLYWYRQAAGRGLQLLFYSVGIGQISSEVPQNLSASRPQDRQFILSSKKLLLSDSGFYLCAWSGDRPNEKLFFGSGTQLSVL.

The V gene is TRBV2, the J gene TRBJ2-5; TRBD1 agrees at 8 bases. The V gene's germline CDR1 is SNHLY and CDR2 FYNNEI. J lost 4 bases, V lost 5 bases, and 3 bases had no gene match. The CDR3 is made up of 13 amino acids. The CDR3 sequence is CASSIGQGETQYF. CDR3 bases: TGTGCCAGCAGTATCGGACAGGGAGAGACCCAGTACTTC.

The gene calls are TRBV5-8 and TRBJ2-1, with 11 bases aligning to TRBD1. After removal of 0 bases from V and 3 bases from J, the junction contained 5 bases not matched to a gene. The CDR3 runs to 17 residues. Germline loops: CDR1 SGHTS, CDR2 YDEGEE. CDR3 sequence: CASSLAGQGAYYNEQFF. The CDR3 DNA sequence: TGTGCCAGCAGCTTGGCTGGACAGGGGGCATACTACAATGAGCAGTTCTTC.

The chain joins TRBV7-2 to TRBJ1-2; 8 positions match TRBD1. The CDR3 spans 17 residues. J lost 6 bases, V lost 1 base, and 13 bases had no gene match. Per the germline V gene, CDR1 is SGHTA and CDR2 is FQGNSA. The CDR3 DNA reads TGTGCCAGCAGCTTAGGGGGCGGACAGGGACAAGTGGATGGCTACACCTTC. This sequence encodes CASSLGGGQGQVDGYTF.

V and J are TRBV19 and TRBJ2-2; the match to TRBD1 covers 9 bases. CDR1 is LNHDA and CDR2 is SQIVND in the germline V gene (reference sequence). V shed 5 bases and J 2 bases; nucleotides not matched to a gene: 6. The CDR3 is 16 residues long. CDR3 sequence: CASSPRDRVNTGELFF. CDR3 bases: TGTGCCAGTAGTCCCCGGGACAGGGTTAACACCGGGGAGCTGTTTTTT. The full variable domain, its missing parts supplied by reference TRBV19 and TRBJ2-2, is DGGITQSPKYLFRKEGQNVTLSCEQNLNHDAMYWYRQDPGQGLRLIYYSQIVNDFQKGDIAEGYSVSREKKESFPLTVTSAQKNPTAFYLCASSPRDRVNTGELFFGEGSRLTVL.

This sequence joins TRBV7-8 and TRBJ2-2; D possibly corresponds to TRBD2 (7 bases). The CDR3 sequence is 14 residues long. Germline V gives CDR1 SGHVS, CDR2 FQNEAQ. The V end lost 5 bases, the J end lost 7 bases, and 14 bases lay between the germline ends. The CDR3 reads CASSLRGGGGELFF. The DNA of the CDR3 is TGTGCCAGCAGCCTCAGGGGAGGGGGCGGGGAGCTGTTTTTT.

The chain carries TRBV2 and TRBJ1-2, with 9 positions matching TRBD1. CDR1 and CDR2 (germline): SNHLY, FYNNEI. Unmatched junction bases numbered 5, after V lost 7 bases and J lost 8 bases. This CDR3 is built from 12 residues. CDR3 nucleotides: TGTGCCAGCATGAAGGACAGGGGCGGCTACACCTTC. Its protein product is CASMKDRGGYTF.

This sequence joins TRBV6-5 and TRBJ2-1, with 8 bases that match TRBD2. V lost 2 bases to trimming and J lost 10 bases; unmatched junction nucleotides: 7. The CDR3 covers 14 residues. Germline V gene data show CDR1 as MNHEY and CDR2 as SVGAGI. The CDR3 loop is CASSYVGGGYEQFF. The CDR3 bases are TGTGCCAGCAGTTACGTTGGCGGGGGGTACGAGCAGTTCTTC.

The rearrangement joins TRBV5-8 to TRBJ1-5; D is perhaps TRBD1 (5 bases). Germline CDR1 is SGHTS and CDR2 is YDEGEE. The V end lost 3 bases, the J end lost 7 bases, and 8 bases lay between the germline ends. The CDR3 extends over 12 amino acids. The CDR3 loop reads CASSSGGQPQHF. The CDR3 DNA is TGTGCCAGCAGCTCGGGGGGACAGCCCCAGCATTTT. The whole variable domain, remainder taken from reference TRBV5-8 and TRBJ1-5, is EAGVTQSPTHLIKTRGQQATLRCSPISGHTSVYWYQQALGLGLQFLLWYDEGEERNRGNFPPRFSGRQFPNYSSELNVNALELEDSALYLCASSSGGQPQHFGDGTRLSIL.

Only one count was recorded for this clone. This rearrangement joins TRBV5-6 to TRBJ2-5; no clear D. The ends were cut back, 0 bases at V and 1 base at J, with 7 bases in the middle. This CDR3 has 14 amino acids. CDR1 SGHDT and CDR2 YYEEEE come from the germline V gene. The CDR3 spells CASSLGATQETQYF. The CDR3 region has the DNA TGTGCCAGCAGCTTGGGGGCCACCCAAGAGACCCAGTACTTC. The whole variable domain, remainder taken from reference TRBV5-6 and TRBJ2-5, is DAGVTQSPTHLIKTRGQQVTLRCSPKSGHDTVSWYQQALGQGPQFIFQYYEEEERQRGNFPDRFSGHQFPNYSSELNVNALLLGDSALYLCASSLGATQETQYFGPGTRLLVL.

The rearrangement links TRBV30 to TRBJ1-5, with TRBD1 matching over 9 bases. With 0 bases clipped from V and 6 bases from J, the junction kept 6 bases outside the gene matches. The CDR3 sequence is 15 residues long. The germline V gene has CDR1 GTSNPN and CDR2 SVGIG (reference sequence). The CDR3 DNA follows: TGTGCCTGGAGTGTTTGGGGGACAGGGCGTCAGCCCCAGCATTTT. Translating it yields CAWSVWGTGRQPQHF.

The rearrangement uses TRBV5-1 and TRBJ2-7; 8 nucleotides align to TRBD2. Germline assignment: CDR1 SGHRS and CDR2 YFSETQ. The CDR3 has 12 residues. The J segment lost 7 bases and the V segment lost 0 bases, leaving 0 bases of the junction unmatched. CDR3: CASSLVAGEQYF. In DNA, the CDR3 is TGCGCCAGCAGCTTGGTAGCGGGAGAGCAGTACTTC.

For the CDR3, the DNA is TGTGCCAGTAGTATCTCAGAGGTCGGCTACACCTTC. It specifies CASSISEVGYTF. The chain uses TRBV19 and TRBJ1-2; D not resolved. The CDR3 is 12 amino acids. Trimming took off 3 bases at V and 8 bases at J, with 10 bases between the two ends. CDR1 is LNHDA, CDR2 SQIVND, per germline (reference sequence).

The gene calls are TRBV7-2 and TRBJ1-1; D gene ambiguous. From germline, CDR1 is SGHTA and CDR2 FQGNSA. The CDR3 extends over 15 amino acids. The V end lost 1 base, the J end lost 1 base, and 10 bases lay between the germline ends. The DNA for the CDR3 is TGTGCCAGCAGCTTAGTAATGGCTCAGAACACTGAAGCTTTCTTT. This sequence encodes CASSLVMAQNTEAFF.

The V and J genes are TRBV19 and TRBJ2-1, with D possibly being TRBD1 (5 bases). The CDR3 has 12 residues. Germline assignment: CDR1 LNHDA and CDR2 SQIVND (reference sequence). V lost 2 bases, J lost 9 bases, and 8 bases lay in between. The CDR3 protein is CASSIRGIEQFF. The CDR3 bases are TGTGCCAGTAGTATAAGGGGCATTGAGCAGTTCTTC.

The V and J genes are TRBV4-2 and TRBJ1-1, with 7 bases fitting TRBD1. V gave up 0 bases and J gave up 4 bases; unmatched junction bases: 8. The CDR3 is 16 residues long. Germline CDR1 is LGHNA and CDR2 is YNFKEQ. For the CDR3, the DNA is TGTGCCAGCAGCCAAGATGGGACAGAAGGGTCCACTGAAGCTTTCTTT. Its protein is CASSQDGTEGSTEAFF.

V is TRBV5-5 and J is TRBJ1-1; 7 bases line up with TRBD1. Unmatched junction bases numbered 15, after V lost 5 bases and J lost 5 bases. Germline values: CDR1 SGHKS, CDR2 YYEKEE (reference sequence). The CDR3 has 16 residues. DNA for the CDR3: TGTGCCAGCAGGAGGGGGCCGCCCTCCGATGGAACTGAAGCTTTCTTT. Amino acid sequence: CASRRGPPSDGTEAFF.

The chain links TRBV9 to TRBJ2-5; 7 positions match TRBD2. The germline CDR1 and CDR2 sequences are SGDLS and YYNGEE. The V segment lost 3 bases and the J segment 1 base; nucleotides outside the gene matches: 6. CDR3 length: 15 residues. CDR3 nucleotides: TGTGCCAGCAGCGCCTTACTAGCGACCCAAGAGACCCAGTACTTC. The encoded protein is CASSALLATQETQYF.

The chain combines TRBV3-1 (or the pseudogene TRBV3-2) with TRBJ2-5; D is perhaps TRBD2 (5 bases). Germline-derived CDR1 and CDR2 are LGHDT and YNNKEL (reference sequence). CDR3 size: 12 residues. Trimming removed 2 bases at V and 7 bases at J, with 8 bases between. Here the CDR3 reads CASSQTRGTQYF. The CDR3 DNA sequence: TGTGCCAGCAGCCAAACACGGGGGACCCAGTACTTC.

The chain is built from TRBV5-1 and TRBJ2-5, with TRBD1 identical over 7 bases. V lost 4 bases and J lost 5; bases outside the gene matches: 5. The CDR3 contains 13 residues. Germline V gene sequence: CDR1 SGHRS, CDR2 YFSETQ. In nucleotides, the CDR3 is TGCGCCAGCAGCCGTGACAGGGTGGAGACCCAGTACTTC. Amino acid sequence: CASSRDRVETQYF.

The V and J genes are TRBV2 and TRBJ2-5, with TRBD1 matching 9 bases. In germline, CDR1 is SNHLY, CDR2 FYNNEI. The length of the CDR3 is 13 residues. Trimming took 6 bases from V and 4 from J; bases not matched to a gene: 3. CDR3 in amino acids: CASRGQGIETQYF. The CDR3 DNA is TGTGCCAGCAGAGGACAGGGGATAGAGACCCAGTACTTC.

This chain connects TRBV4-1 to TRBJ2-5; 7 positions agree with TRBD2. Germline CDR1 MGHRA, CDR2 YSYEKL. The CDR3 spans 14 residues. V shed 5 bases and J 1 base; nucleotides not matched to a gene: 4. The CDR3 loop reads CASSTGLGQETQYF. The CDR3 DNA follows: TGCGCCAGCAGCACTGGACTAGGCCAAGAGACCCAGTACTTC.

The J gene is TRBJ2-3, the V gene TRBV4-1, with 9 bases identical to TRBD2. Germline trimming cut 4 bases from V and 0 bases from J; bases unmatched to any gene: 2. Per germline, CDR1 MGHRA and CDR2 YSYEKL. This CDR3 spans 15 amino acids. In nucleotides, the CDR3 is TGCGCCAGCAGCCGACTAGCGGAGAGCACAGATACGCAGTATTTT. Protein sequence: CASSRLAESTDTQYF.

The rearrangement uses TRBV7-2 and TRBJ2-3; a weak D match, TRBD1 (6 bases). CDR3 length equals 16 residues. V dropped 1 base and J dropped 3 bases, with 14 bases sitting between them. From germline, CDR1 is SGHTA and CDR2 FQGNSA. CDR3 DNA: TGTGCCAGCAGCTTAGATCTGGGGGCTACGACAGATACGCAGTATTTT. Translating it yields CASSLDLGATTDTQYF.

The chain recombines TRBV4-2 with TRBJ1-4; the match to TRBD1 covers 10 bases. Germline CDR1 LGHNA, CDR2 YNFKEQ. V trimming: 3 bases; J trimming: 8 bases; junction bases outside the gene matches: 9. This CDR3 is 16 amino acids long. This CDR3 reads CASSHIKGQGNEKLFF. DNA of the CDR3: TGTGCCAGCAGCCATATAAAGGGACAGGGGAACGAAAAACTGTTTTTT.

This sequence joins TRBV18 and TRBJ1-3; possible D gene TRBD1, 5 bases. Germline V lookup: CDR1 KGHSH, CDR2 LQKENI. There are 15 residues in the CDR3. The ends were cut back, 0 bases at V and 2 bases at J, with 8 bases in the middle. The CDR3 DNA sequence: TGTGCCAGCTCACCACCGGGGGGAACTGGAAACACCATATATTTT. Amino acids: CASSPPGGTGNTIYF.

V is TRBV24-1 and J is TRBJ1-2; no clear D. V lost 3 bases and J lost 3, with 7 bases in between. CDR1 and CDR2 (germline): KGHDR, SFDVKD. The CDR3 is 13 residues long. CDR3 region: CATSDRGDYGYTF. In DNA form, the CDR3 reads TGTGCCACCAGTGATCGGGGAGACTATGGCTACACCTTC.

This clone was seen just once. As DNA, the CDR3 is TGTGCCAGCAGCTTAGACAGGGGCAGGGATGAGCAGTTCTTC. Amino acid sequence: CASSLDRGRDEQFF. The chain recombines TRBV11-2 with TRBJ2-1; TRBD1 might be the D (6 bases). Germline CDR1 SGHAT, CDR2 FQNNGV. The CDR3 is 14 residues long. Trimming removed 0 bases at V and 8 bases at J, with 11 bases between.

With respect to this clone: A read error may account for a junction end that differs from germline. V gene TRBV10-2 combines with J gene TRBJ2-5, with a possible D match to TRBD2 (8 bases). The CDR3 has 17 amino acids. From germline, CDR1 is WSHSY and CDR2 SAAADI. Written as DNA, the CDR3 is TGCGCCTGCAGTTCCCCGGGGGGGGCAGGGGGTTGGGAGACCCAGTACTTC. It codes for CACSSPGGAGGWETQYF.

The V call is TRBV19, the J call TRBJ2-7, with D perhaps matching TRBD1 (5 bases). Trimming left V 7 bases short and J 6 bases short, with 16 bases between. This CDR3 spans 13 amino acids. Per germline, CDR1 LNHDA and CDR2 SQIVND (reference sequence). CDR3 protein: CASKRQGTREQYF. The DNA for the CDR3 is TGTGCCAGTAAACGGCAGGGAACGCGCGAGCAGTACTTC.

The CDR3 bases are TGTGCCACCAGCATCCCAACAGGGGAAGCTTTCTTT. Translated: CATSIPTGEAFF. J is TRBJ1-1 and V is TRBV15, with TRBD1 as a possible D gene (6 bases). With 4 bases removed from V and 8 bases from J, the gap between germline ends came to 11 bases. CDR3 length: 12 residues. CDR1 and CDR2 (germline): LNHNV, YYDKDF (reference sequence).

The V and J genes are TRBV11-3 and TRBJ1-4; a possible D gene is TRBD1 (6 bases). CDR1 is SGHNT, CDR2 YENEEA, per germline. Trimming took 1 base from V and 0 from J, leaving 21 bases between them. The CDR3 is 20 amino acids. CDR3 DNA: TGTGCCAGCAGCTTAGGCTTTAAGAGCGGGACACCCCCAACTAATGAAAAACTGTTTTTT. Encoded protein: CASSLGFKSGTPPTNEKLFF.